This TCR beta chain was captured by sequencing in a study of T cell responses to AZD1222 COVID-19 vaccine (dated by TCRdb to the early 2020s). Turning to the overall study: AZD1222 recipients whose second dose came at about 4 weeks and those whose second dose came at about 12 weeks were combined into one group, since spike-specific TCR depth and breadth did not differ between the two schedules. TCR sequencing was performed for about 250 trial participants, of whom about 210 were given two doses of AZD1222 and around 25 were given two doses of MenACWY control vaccine. Trial participants were enrolled by age into 18-55, 56-69 and 70-plus year subgroups, with about 150, 28 and 57 TCR-sequenced participants respectively.

Overall study results and their limits: Reportedly, almost half of the unique spike-specific TCRs recognized epitopes lying outside the regions that are mutated in the B.1.351 and B.1.1.7 variants. In the small 56-69-year group, the increase in depth fell short of significance, most likely because of low power. Participants were mostly white British and included more females than males, and it was suggested by the authors that clonal diversity may have been underestimated. After two AZD1222 doses, both the breadth and the depth of spike-specific TCRs were significantly higher than at day 0 and than in MenACWY recipients. Conclusions about previously exposed vaccinees were limited because only six or seven AZD1222 recipients were SARS-CoV-2 seropositive at baseline. The whole spike protein was spanned by vaccine-associated CD4 TCRs, and dominant responses were seen in regions 160-218 and 743-854. Because no samples from the day 14 peak response were available, repertoires could be characterized only after the peak T cell response.

From the cysteine through the phenylalanine, the CDR3 covers 18 amino acids. Only CDR3 DNA is held: 54 bases, read in frame from base 1. Sample time point, as interpreted from the label and publication: baseline before first vaccination. Samples from vaccinated people were obtained from the UK trials COV001 and COV002, which included a single-blind randomized controlled phase 2/3 trial of AZD1222 (ChAdOx1 nCoV-19) in healthy adults. Trial participant PBMC samples were collected at day 0 and day 28 after the second dose for TCRbeta chain sequencing. As to this clone: The specificity of this receptor is unknown. Qualities for individual bases were not recorded, and no much larger clone is one base off.

The CDR3 regions of human TCRbeta chains were analyzed by immunosequencing. The original pipeline was this. Repertoire TCRs were checked for matches against a reference library of SARS-CoV-2-specific TCRs that had been generated using the MIRA antigen-specificity platform. Breadth meant the fraction of unique TCRs that were SARS-CoV-2-associated, whereas depth meant the fraction of total T cells that were SARS-CoV-2-associated. Each spike-specific TCR was assigned to its reactive spike region and to a CD4 or CD8 class using the MIRA data. Log10-transformed breadth and depth values were compared by one-way ANOVA with Sidak's multiple comparisons tests. TCRdb took over this immuneACCESS table, retaining in-frame rearrangements with V and J assigned. Such tables are incomplete; in checked studies, under half of the missing clones stem from an unresolved V gene, and the remainder is unexplained. Clonal size and the V and J genes are those of that table, whereas D and trimming came from the DNA. The sample includes roughly 160,000 clones, with approximately 94% observed a single time. The ten top clones hold around 0.66% of the sample.

This material consisted of peripheral blood, taken on day 0 of AZD1222 vaccination. The V and J segments used are TRBV21-1 and TRBJ2-5; no check of the table's D call, TRBD2, against the DNA was made. TRBV21-1 has pseudogene status. The TCR was taken from an adult in good health. The nucleotide sequence is given as TGTGCCAGCAGCCCCTCCCCATGCGGGAGGGCTATCCGGGAGACCCAGTACTTC. Translated, this gives CASSPSPCGRAIRETQYF.